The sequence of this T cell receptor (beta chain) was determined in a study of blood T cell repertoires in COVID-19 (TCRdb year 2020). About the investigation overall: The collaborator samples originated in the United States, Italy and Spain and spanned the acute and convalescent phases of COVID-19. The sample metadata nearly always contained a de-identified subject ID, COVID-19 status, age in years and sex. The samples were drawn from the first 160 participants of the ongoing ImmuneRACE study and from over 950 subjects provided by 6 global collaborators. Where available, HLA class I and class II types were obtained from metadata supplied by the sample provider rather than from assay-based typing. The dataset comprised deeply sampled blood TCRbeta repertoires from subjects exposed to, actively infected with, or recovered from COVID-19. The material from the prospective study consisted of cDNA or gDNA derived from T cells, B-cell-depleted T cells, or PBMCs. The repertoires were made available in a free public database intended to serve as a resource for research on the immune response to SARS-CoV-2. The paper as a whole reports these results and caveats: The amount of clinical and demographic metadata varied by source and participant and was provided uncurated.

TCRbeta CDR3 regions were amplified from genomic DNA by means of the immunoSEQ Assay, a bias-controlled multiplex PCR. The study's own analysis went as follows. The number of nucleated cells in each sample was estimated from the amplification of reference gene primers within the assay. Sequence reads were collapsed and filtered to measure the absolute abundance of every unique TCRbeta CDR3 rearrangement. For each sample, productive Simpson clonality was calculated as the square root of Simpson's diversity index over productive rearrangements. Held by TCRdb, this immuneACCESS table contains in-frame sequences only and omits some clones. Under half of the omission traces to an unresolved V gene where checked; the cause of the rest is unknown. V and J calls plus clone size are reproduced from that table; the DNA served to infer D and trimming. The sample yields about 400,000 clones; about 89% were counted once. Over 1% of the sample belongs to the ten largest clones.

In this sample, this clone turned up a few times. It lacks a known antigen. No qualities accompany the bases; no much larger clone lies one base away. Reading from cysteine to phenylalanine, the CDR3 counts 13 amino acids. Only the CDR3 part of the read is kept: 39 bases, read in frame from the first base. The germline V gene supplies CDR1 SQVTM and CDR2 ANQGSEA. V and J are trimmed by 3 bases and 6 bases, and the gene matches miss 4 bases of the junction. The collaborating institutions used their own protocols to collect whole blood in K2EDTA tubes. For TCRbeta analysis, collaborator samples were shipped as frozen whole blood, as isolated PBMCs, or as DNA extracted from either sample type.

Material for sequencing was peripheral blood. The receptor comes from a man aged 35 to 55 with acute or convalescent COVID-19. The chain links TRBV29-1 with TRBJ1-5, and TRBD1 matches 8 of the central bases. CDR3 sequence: CSVEAGGGQPQHF. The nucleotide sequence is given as TGCAGCGTTGAGGCAGGGGGCGGTCAGCCCCAGCATTTT.